These 20 T cell receptor beta chains were sequenced from one sample in a study of shared clonotypes between healthy human individuals. The protocol was immunoSEQ multiplex PCR, while the TCRdb copy is restricted to in-frame clones and leaves out a portion. This table has 2 million to 3 million clones, over 85% appearing once. The sample taken for sequencing was naive CD4+ T cells from PBMCs. The subset here: CD45RA+ positively selected. All receptors come from a man younger than 35 in good health. Some clones in this sample may be carry-over from other donors' samples.

This rearrangement joins TRBV11-3 to TRBJ2-1; 9 bases align to TRBD1. The CDR3 totals 15 residues. Germline CDR1 SGHNT, CDR2 YENEEA. Losses at the gene ends were 5 bases for V and 3 bases for J; bases not matched to a gene: 5. The CDR3 DNA reads as TGTGCCAGCAGCCCCCGGACAGGGGTCTACAATGAGCAGTTCTTC. Translating it yields CASSPRTGVYNEQFF.

This rearrangement joins TRBV7-3 to TRBJ1-1, with TRBD1 identical over 9 bases. Unmatched junction bases numbered 6, after V lost 4 bases and J lost 9 bases. The CDR3 covers 13 residues. Germline CDR1 reads SGHTA; CDR2 reads FQGTGA. The CDR3 DNA follows: TGTGCCAGCAGCTCCCAGGGGACAGGGAAAGCTTTCTTT. Translating gives CASSSQGTGKAFF.

As to this clone: Other DNA sequences in this sample translate to the same CDR3. The CDR3 region has the DNA TGTGCCAGCAGCCCCCGGGGGGCGGCTAATGAAAAACTGTTTTTT. Translated, it gives CASSPRGAANEKLFF. V gene TRBV9 combines with J gene TRBJ1-4, with D possibly TRBD1 on 6 matching bases. Germline V CDR1 and CDR2: SGDLS, YYNGEE. V lost 4 bases and J 3 bases, leaving 13 bases between the germline ends. The CDR3 is made up of 15 amino acids.

This clone was observed a few times. The sample contains more than one DNA sequence encoding this CDR3. The chain couples TRBV28 to TRBJ1-5; D call uncertain. Germline V lookup: CDR1 MDHEN, CDR2 SYDVKM. The CDR3 has 11 amino acids. Trimming took off 5 bases at V and 4 bases at J, with 3 bases between the two ends. CDR3 residues: CASSQNQPQHF. CDR3 nucleotides: TGTGCCAGCAGTCAAAATCAGCCCCAGCATTTT.

The chain combines TRBV4-1 with TRBJ1-1; 11 nucleotides agree with TRBD1. Losses at the gene ends were 3 bases for V and 11 bases for J; bases not matched to a gene: 8. The CDR3 runs 14 residues. CDR1 is MGHRA and CDR2 is YSYEKL in the germline V gene. The CDR3: CASSHPGQGVWAFF. As DNA, the CDR3 is TGCGCCAGCAGCCATCCGGGACAGGGGGTTTGGGCTTTCTTT.

This sequence joins TRBV6-5 and TRBJ2-2; D is uncertain. V dropped 10 bases and J dropped 3 bases, with 12 bases sitting between them. Germline CDR1 and CDR2: MNHEY and SVGAGI. This CDR3 is 13 amino acids long. CDR3 residues: CATAEDYTGELFF. The CDR3 region has the DNA TGTGCCACCGCCGAGGATTACACCGGGGAGCTGTTTTTT.

This clone was found once. The chain links TRBV2 to TRBJ2-1; 9 bases match TRBD2. Looked up from germline, CDR1 is SNHLY and CDR2 is FYNNEI. V was pared by 2 bases and J by 9 bases, with 5 bases of the junction left unmatched. This CDR3 comprises 14 residues. The CDR3 sequence: CASSEYSGSSEQFF. The CDR3, as DNA: TGTGCCAGCAGTGAATATAGCGGGAGCAGTGAGCAGTTCTTC.

The chain employs TRBV16 and TRBJ2-7; tentatively, D is TRBD1 (6 bases). Germline CDR1 KGHSY, CDR2 FQNENV. The CDR3 covers 14 residues. V gave up 5 bases and J gave up 7 bases, with 18 bases separating them. DNA for the CDR3: TGTGCCAGCAGCTATGCCGGGACACCCCTTGAGCAGTACTTC. Translating gives CASSYAGTPLEQYF.

The chain employs TRBV9 and TRBJ2-1; no clear D. This CDR3 region has 12 residues. In germline, CDR1 is SGDLS, CDR2 YYNGEE. V gave up 4 bases and J gave up 9 bases, with 11 bases separating them. For the CDR3, the DNA is TGTGCCAGCAGCTTAACGTATTCTGAGCAGTTCTTC. Residues: CASSLTYSEQFF.

The chain uses TRBV19 and TRBJ2-5, with D tentatively TRBD2 (5 bases). CDR1 and CDR2 from the germline V gene are LNHDA and SQIVND (reference sequence). V dropped 5 bases and J dropped 1 base, with 20 bases sitting between them. This CDR3 is built from 17 residues. The CDR3: CASSPRAPGWGQETQYF. In DNA, the CDR3 is TGTGCCAGTAGTCCGCGGGCTCCGGGTTGGGGCCAAGAGACCCAGTACTTC.

The chain employs TRBV18 and TRBJ2-5, with 14 bases lining up with TRBD2. Germline-derived CDR1 and CDR2 are KGHSH and LQKENI. V shed 3 bases, J shed 4 bases, and the junction held 7 bases outside the gene matches. The CDR3 runs 17 residues. The CDR3 loop is CASSPLGLAGAGETQYF. The DNA for the CDR3 is TGTGCCAGCTCACCCCTGGGACTAGCGGGAGCAGGAGAGACCCAGTACTTC.

The chain joins TRBV7-9 to TRBJ2-3; unclear D gene. In germline, CDR1 is SEHNR, CDR2 FQNEAQ (reference sequence). Trimming stripped 0 bases from V and 3 bases from J, with 7 bases between. The CDR3 runs 14 residues. CDR3 loop: CASSLAQDTDTQYF. DNA of the CDR3: TGTGCCAGCAGCTTAGCCCAGGATACAGATACGCAGTATTTT.

The CDR3 sequence is CASRKEGTSGTDTQYF. Here the CDR3 DNA reads TGCGCCAGCAGGAAAGAAGGGACTAGCGGGACAGATACGCAGTATTTT. The chain combines TRBV4-1 with TRBJ2-3; 12 bases are a match to TRBD2. The junction had 7 bases not matched to a gene; V was cut back by 6 bases and J by 3 bases. CDR1 MGHRA and CDR2 YSYEKL come from the germline V gene. This CDR3 region has 16 residues.

The J gene is TRBJ1-2, the V gene TRBV2; D perhaps matches TRBD1 (6 bases). The CDR3 is 15 amino acids. The germline CDR1 and CDR2 sequences are SNHLY and FYNNEI. With 6 bases removed from V and 2 bases from J, the gap between germline ends came to 16 bases. CDR3 nucleotide sequence: TGTGCCAGCAGGCGTCAGGGGCTACCGAACTATGGCTACACCTTC. Protein: CASRRQGLPNYGYTF. Drawing the rest from reference TRBV2 and TRBJ1-2, the complete variable domain is EPEVTQTPSHQVTQMGQEVILRCVPISNHLYFYWYRQILGQKVEFLVSFYNNEISEKSEIFDDQFSVERPDGSNFTLKIRSTKLEDSAMYFCASRRQGLPNYGYTFGSGTRLTVV.

The chain recombines TRBV6-1 with TRBJ1-3; 8 nucleotides align to TRBD1. There are 13 residues in the CDR3. Trimming removed 9 bases from V and 4 bases from J; junction bases left unmatched: 5. From germline, CDR1 is MNHNS and CDR2 SASEGT. CDR3 nucleotides: TGTGCCAGTCGGACAGGGAACGGAAACACCATATATTTT. Protein: CASRTGNGNTIYF.

This chain connects TRBV6-5 to TRBJ2-7, with 8 bases that match TRBD1. V gave up 2 bases and J gave up 4 bases; unmatched junction bases: 1. Germline assignment: CDR1 MNHEY and CDR2 SVGAGI. The CDR3 consists of 13 residues. CDR3 nucleotide sequence: TGTGCCAGCAGTTACCGGACAGGGTACGAGCAGTACTTC. This codes for CASSYRTGYEQYF.

As regards this clone: At the DNA level, this CDR3 is encoded by other sequences in the same sample as well. The chain carries TRBV29-1 and TRBJ2-1, with TRBD2 identical over 7 bases. CDR3 length equals 15 residues. The germline V gene encodes CDR1 SQVTM and CDR2 ANQGSEA. V lost 4 bases and J lost 1; bases outside the gene matches: 7. Here the CDR3 reads CSVVGGSFSYNEQFF. The CDR3, as DNA: TGCAGCGTTGTTGGCGGGAGCTTTTCCTACAATGAGCAGTTCTTC.

The chain employs TRBV28 and TRBJ1-4, with D tentatively TRBD1 (5 bases). The germline V gene encodes CDR1 MDHEN and CDR2 SYDVKM. This CDR3 is built from 12 residues. Trimming cost V 8 bases and J 10 bases, with 14 bases left between them. CDR3 sequence: CASGGVMVKLFF. The CDR3 DNA reads TGTGCCAGCGGGGGGGTTATGGTAAAACTGTTTTTT.

The genes are TRBV25-1 and TRBJ2-1; 7 bases map to TRBD2. CDR1 MGHDK and CDR2 SYGVNS come from the germline V gene. Losses at the gene ends were 4 bases for V and 3 bases for J; bases not matched to a gene: 12. This CDR3 spans 17 amino acids. The CDR3 protein is CASSVPWRGFCYNEQFF. The CDR3 bases are TGTGCCAGCAGTGTTCCCTGGCGGGGGTTTTGCTACAATGAGCAGTTCTTC.

The rearrangement uses TRBV28 and TRBJ2-5; 7 bases match TRBD1. The J call may be wrong; the DNA end is better matched by TRBJ2-7. The CDR3 spans 15 residues. Germline CDR1 reads MDHEN; CDR2 reads SYDVKM. The CDR3 DNA follows: TGTGCCAGCAGTTTGTGGCAGGGGGAACGCTACGAGCAGTACTTC. Its translation is CASSLWQGERYEQYF.